The 12 T cell receptor beta chains presented below share a single source sample, sequenced in a study of cytomegalovirus exposure and HLA in healthy donors (TCRdb year 2017). Library construction relied on the immunoSEQ multiplex PCR assay. The multiplex PCR relied on a mix of 60 forward primers for TCR Vbeta segments and 13 reverse primers for TCR Jbeta segments. TCRdb retrieved this table from immuneACCESS and kept in-frame rearrangements only. Not all clones are present; in checked studies, unresolved V genes account for under half, and no reason is known for the remainder. Recorded for this sample are over 60,000 clones; approximately 70% of them occurred a single time. The top ten clonotypes cover 14% of the sample. Material: PBMCs. Receptors were obtained from a male donor in good health and CMV-seropositive.

V is TRBV28 and J is TRBJ1-2; no clear D. This CDR3 has 14 amino acids. Trimming cost V 2 bases and J 1 base, with 8 bases left between them. Germline V gene lookup returns CDR1 MDHEN and CDR2 SYDVKM. The CDR3 coding sequence is TGTGCCAGCAGTTTAGCCGGGGTTAACTATGGCTACACCTTC. Its protein is CASSLAGVNYGYTF.

A few counts support this clone. V is TRBV6-5 and J is TRBJ2-7; 8 bases line up with TRBD1. This CDR3 has 15 amino acids. Trimming at V came to 0 bases and at J to 3 bases, leaving 4 bases not matched to a gene. Germline CDR1 MNHEY, CDR2 SVGAGI. The CDR3 loop reads CASSYSGQENYEQYF. In nucleotides, the CDR3 is TGTGCCAGCAGTTACTCGGGACAGGAGAACTACGAGCAGTACTTC.

The CDR3 nucleotides read TGCGCCAGCAGCCAAGATGAGGTAGCGGGGGACTACGAGCAGTACTTC. It specifies CASSQDEVAGDYEQYF. The genes are TRBV4-1 and TRBJ2-7, with TRBD2 identical over 9 bases. The CDR3 loop spans 16 amino acids. V shed 0 bases and J 3 bases; nucleotides not matched to a gene: 6. Germline lookup yields CDR1 MGHRA and CDR2 YSYEKL.

This clone was observed once. This sequence joins TRBV27 and TRBJ2-1; TRBD2 matches at 9 bases. This CDR3 comprises 14 residues. V was clipped by 2 bases and J by 9 bases; unmatched bases: 5. Germline lookup yields CDR1 MNHEY and CDR2 SMNVEV (reference sequence). The CDR3 bases are TGTGCCAGCAGTTTAGGGGTGCGGGAGGGTGAGCAGTTCTTC. Amino acids: CASSLGVREGEQFF.

V usage is TRBV4-1 and J usage is TRBJ2-3; TRBD2 agrees at 10 bases. The CDR3 spans 21 residues. V shed 0 bases and J 3 bases; nucleotides not matched to a gene: 18. Germline-derived CDR1 and CDR2 are MGHRA and YSYEKL. CDR3 nucleotides: TGCGCCAGCAGCCAAGAGGGGAGCGGGAGGGTCCAGATCCCCAATACAGATACGCAGTATTTT. It codes for CASSQEGSGRVQIPNTDTQYF.

The DNA of the CDR3 is TGTGCCAGCAGTGAAGGGGGCGCAGCCTACGAGCAGTACTTC. Its protein product is CASSEGGAAYEQYF. The chain is built from TRBV2 and TRBJ2-7; maybe TRBD1 (5 bases). This CDR3 region has 14 residues. The germline V and J ends were trimmed by 1 base and 2 bases, with 9 bases remaining between them. The germline CDR1 and CDR2 sequences are SNHLY and FYNNEI.

The J gene is TRBJ1-1, the V gene TRBV6-5; 9 nucleotides line up with TRBD1. The CDR3 contains 15 residues. Germline CDR1 MNHEY, CDR2 SVGAGI. The junction had 3 bases not matched to a gene; V was cut back by 3 bases and J by 1 base. In nucleotides, the CDR3 is TGTGCCAGCAGTTATTCGGACAGGGGGAACACTGAAGCTTTCTTT. Its translation is CASSYSDRGNTEAFF.

This sequence joins TRBV6-5 and TRBJ1-5; D is ambiguous. CDR1 MNHEY and CDR2 SVGAGI come from the germline V gene. This CDR3 has 14 residues. Between the trimmed V and J ends, which lost 5 bases and 3 bases, there was a span of 11 bases. CDR3 region: CASSTWQNNQPQHF. The CDR3 DNA reads TGTGCCAGCAGTACGTGGCAGAACAATCAGCCCCAGCATTTT.

The rearrangement uses TRBV9 and TRBJ2-1; TRBD2 is a possible D gene (5 bases). The germline gives CDR1 SGDLS, CDR2 YYNGEE. The CDR3 contains 15 residues. V gave up 0 bases and J gave up 2 bases, with 9 bases separating them. The CDR3 protein is CASSVEGETYNEQFF. In nucleotides, the CDR3 is TGTGCCAGCAGCGTAGAGGGAGAAACCTACAATGAGCAGTTCTTC.

CDR3 region: CASSPTGFDGYTF. DNA of the CDR3: TGTGCCAGCAGTCCGACAGGGTTCGATGGCTACACCTTC. J is TRBJ1-2 and V is TRBV6-6, with 7 bases lining up with TRBD1. The CDR3 is 13 residues long. CDR1 is MNHNY and CDR2 is SVGAGI in the germline V gene (reference sequence). V was clipped by 5 bases and J by 6 bases; unmatched bases: 6.

The V call is TRBV2, the J call TRBJ1-2; perhaps TRBD1 as D (6 bases). Trimming took off 8 bases at V and 3 bases at J, with 13 bases between the two ends. Per germline, CDR1 SNHLY and CDR2 FYNNEI. The CDR3 consists of 13 residues. The CDR3, as DNA: TGTGCCAGCCTTGGGGGCAGGGACTATGGCTACACCTTC. Translation gives CASLGGRDYGYTF. Based on the CDR3 plus reference TRBV2 and TRBJ1-2, the full variable domain is EPEVTQTPSHQVTQMGQEVILRCVPISNHLYFYWYRQILGQKVEFLVSFYNNEISEKSEIFDDQFSVERPDGSNFTLKIRSTKLEDSAMYFCASLGGRDYGYTFGSGTRLTVV.

The chain combines TRBV29-1 with TRBJ2-7; 9 bases map to TRBD1. Germline V gives CDR1 SQVTM, CDR2 ANQGSEA. The ends lost 3 bases at V and 3 bases at J; junction bases unmatched: 6. The CDR3 is made up of 14 amino acids. The CDR3 coding sequence is TGCAGCGTTGAGAGGACAGGGGCCCTCTACGAGCAGTACTTC. It yields the protein CSVERTGALYEQYF.